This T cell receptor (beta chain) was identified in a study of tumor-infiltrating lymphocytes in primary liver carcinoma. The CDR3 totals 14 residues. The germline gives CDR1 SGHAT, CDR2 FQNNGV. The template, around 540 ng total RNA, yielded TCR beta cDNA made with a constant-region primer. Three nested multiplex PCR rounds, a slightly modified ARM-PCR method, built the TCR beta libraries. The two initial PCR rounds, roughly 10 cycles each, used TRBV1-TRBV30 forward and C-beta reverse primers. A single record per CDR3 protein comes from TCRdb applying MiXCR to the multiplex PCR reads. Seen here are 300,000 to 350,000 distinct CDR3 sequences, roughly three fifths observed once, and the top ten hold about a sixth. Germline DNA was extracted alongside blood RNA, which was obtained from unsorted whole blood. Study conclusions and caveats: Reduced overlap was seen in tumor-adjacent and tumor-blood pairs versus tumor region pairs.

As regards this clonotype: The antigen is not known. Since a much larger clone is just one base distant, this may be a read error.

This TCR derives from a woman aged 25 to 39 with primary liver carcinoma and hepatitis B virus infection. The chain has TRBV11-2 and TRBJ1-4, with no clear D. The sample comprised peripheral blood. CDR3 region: CASSPGRGTEELFF. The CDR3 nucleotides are TGTGCCAGCAGCCCCGGTCGAGGTACTGAAGAACTGTTTTTT.